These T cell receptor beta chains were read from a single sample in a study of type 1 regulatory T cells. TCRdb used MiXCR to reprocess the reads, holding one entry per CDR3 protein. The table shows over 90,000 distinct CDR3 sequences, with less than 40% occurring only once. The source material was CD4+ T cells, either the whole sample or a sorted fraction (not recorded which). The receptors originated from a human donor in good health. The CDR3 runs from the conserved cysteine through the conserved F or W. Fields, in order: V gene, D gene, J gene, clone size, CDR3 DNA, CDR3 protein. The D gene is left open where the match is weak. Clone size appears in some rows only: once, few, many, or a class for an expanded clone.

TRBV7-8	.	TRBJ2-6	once	TGTGCCAGCAGCGCCCGCTCTGGGGCCAACGTCCTGACTTTC	CASSARSGANVLTF
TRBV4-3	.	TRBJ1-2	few	TGCGCCAGCAGCCAAGATATCCGGGCCTATGGCTACACCTTC	CASSQDIRAYGYTF
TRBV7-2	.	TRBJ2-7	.	TGTGCCAGCAGCCCCGAACAGGGCCCCTACGAGCAGTACTTC	CASSPEQGPYEQYF
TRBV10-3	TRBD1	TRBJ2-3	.	TGTGCCATCAGTAAGCCCGGGACAGGATACACAGATACGCAGTATTTT	CAISKPGTGYTDTQYF
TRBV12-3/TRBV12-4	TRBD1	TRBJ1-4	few	TGTGCCAGCAGTTTTGGGGACAGGGCCGATGAAAAACTGTTTTTT	CASSFGDRADEKLFF
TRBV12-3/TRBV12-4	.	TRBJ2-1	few	TGTGCCAGCAGTCTTGACGGGGTTTACAATGAGCAGTTCTTC	CASSLDGVYNEQFF
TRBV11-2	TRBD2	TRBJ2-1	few	TGTGCCAGCAGCAACCTAGCGGGAAGCTACAATGAGCAGTTCTTC	CASSNLAGSYNEQFF
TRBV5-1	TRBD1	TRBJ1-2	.	TGCGCCAGCAGCGCCAGGGGGCTCAGGGATGGCTACACCTTC	CASSARGLRDGYTF
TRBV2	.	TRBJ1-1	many	TGTGCCAGCAGTGAATTGTTCGACAGACAAGCTTTCTTT	CASSELFDRQAFF
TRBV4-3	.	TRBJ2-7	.	TGCGCCAGCAGCCAAGATGTCGGGTCCAGCTCCTACGAGCAGTACTTC	CASSQDVGSSSYEQYF
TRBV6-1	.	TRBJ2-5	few	TGTGCCAGCATTGAGACTGGAGGTCCCGCTGAGACCCAGTACTTC	CASIETGGPAETQYF
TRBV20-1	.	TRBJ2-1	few	TGCAGTGCTGGAGCGGGCCTACCCTACAATGAGCAGTTCTTC	CSAGAGLPYNEQFF
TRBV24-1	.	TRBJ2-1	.	TGTGCCACGACTTCGCAGCAGGGGTCCAATGAGCAGTTCTTC	CATTSQQGSNEQFF
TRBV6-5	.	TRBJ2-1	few	TGTGCCAGCAGTAGAAACAGGGTCGGGGGGGAGCAGTTCTTC	CASSRNRVGGEQFF
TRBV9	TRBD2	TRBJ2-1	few	TGTGCCAGCAGCGCCAGGCTGGGACTAGCGTACAATGAGCAGTTCTTC	CASSARLGLAYNEQFF
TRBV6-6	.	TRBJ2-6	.	TGTGCCAGCAGTTATATTTTTGACAGGCTCTCTGGGGCCAACGTCCTGACTTTC	CASSYIFDRLSGANVLTF
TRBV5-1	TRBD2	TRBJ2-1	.	TGCGCCAGCAGCTTGGGACTAGCGGGAGGTGGTTCCTACAATGAGCAGTTCTTC	CASSLGLAGGGSYNEQFF
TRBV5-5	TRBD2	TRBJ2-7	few	TGTGCCAGCAGCTTGGATGGCGGGAGGGCCTTATACGAGCAGTACTTC	CASSLDGGRALYEQYF
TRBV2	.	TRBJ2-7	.	TGTGCCAGCAGAGATCAGGGCCGTAGCTCCTACGAGCAGTACTTC	CASRDQGRSSYEQYF
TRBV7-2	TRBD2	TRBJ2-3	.	TGTGCCAGCAGCTTAGCATTAGTGGGAGGGACAGATACGCAGTATTTT	CASSLALVGGTDTQYF
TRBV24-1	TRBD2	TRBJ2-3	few	TGTGCCACCAGTGATGTTCCTAGCGGACAAGACACAGATACGCAGTATTTT	CATSDVPSGQDTDTQYF
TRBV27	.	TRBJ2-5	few	TGTGCCAGCAGTTTCGGACCTCCAGAGACCCAGTACTTC	CASSFGPPETQYF
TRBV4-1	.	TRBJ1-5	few	TGCGCCAGCAGCCAAGGGGTCGCAGGCGTCCTTAGCAATCAGCCCCAGCATTTT	CASSQGVAGVLSNQPQHF
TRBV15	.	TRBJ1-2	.	TGTGCCACCGCGACAGGAACTAACTATGGCTACACCTTC	CATATGTNYGYTF
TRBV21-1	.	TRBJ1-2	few	TGTGCCAGCAGCAAATGGGACAGCGGGAACTATGGCTACACCTTC	CASSKWDSGNYGYTF
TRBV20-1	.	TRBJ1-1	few	TGCAACAAAGCACGGGTGAACACTGAAGCTTTCTTT	CNKARVNTEAFF
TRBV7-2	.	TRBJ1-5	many	TGTGCCAGCAGCTTATTCTTAGGTCAGGGTGGGTCACCCCAGCATTTT	CASSLFLGQGGSPQHF
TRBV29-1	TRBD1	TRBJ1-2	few	TGCAGCGTTGAAGTTCTGCAGGGGGGTGGCTACACCTTC	CSVEVLQGGGYTF
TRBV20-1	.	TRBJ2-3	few	TGCAGTGCTAGAGTGGTGGGAGACTCGGATACGCAGTATTTT	CSARVVGDSDTQYF
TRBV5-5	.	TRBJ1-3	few	TGTGCCAGCAGCTTGTTTCCGTTCTCTGGAAACACCATATATTTT	CASSLFPFSGNTIYF
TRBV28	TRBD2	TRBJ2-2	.	TGTGCCAGCAGTACCCGATTGAGCGGGATACAGGAGCTGTTTTTT	CASSTRLSGIQELFF
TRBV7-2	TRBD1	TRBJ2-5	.	TGTGCCAGCAGCCCCTGGACAGGGGGCGTTTTAGAGACCCAGTACTTC	CASSPWTGGVLETQYF
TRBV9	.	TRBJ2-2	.	TGTGCCAGCAGCGTAGAAATTGTACGGGGAACCGGGGAGCTGTTTTTT	CASSVEIVRGTGELFF
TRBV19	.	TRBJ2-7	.	TGTGCCAGTAGTTCGCCAGGGATGGTCTACGAGCAGTACTTC	CASSSPGMVYEQYF
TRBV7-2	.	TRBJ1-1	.	TGTGCCAGCAGCTTGGACAGCGGTGAGAACACTGAAGCTTTCTTT	CASSLDSGENTEAFF
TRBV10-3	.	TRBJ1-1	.	TGTGCCATCAGTGAACGCGCAGACAACACTGAAGCTTTCTTT	CAISERADNTEAFF
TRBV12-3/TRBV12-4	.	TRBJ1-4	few	TGTGCCAGCAGTGTAGACATTGCCGAAAAACTGTTTTTT	CASSVDIAEKLFF
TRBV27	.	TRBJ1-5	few	TGTGCCAGCAGTTTATTGGGGGGGGCTCAGCCCCAGCATTTT	CASSLLGGAQPQHF
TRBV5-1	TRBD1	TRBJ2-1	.	TGCGCCAGCAGACAAGACAGGGGGGAGAATGAGCAGTTCTTC	CASRQDRGENEQFF
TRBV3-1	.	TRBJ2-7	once	TGTGCCAGCAGCACCGGACGGGGGAAAGGCTACGAGCAGTACTTC	CASSTGRGKGYEQYF
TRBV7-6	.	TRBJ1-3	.	TGTGCCAGCAGCCAAGGGCGTGGAAACACCATATATTTT	CASSQGRGNTIYF